The 18 T cell receptor beta chains below come from one sample, sequenced in a study of metastatic and nonmetastatic thyroid tumors. All patients were treatment-naive before thyroid surgery. TCRdb recomputed clones from the PCR reads via MiXCR. Here the sample spans about 40,000 clones, 18% being singletons. What was sequenced was tumor tissue. All receptors derive from a female donor with papillary thyroid cancer or a benign thyroid nodule (not recorded which). Some clones in this sample may be carry-over from other donors' samples.

The chain joins TRBV27 to TRBJ2-2; D remains unclear. The germline V gene encodes CDR1 MNHEY and CDR2 SMNVEV (reference sequence). The CDR3 totals 15 residues. V lost 6 bases and J 2 bases, leaving 13 bases between the germline ends. The CDR3 nucleotides are TGTGCCAGCAGGTACTGTGGGTCCAACACCGGGGAGCTGTTTTTT. Residues: CASRYCGSNTGELFF.

In this sample, this clone turned up a few times. This chain links TRBV28 with TRBJ1-2; a possible D gene is TRBD1 (6 bases). With 3 bases removed from V and 6 bases from J, the gap between germline ends came to 14 bases. Germline V CDR1 and CDR2: MDHEN, SYDVKM. This CDR3 has 14 amino acids. The CDR3 loop reads CASSLRTGSNGYTF. The CDR3 nucleotides read TGTGCCAGCAGTTTGAGAACAGGGTCGAATGGCTACACCTTC.

The chain is built from TRBV20-1 and TRBJ1-2; D uncertain. In germline, CDR1 is DFQATT, CDR2 SNEGSKA (reference sequence). Trimming stripped 1 base from V and 5 bases from J, with 11 bases between. This CDR3 spans 13 amino acids. CDR3 loop: CSARGVLRYGYTF. CDR3 DNA sequence: TGCAGTGCTAGAGGGGTACTCAGGTATGGCTACACCTTC.

The sample holds a few counts of this clone. The chain couples TRBV11-1 to TRBJ2-2; 10 nucleotides agree with TRBD1. There are 18 residues in the CDR3. CDR1 and CDR2 from the germline V gene are SGHAT and FQDESV (reference sequence). The V and J ends lost 5 bases and 0 bases, in that order; junction bases with no gene match: 9. DNA of the CDR3: TGTGCCAGCAGCCGGAACCGGGACAGGGGCTCGAACACCGGGGAGCTGTTTTTT. The encoded protein is CASSRNRDRGSNTGELFF.

This clone was detected ten times or more. The chain employs TRBV29-1 and TRBJ1-2; perhaps TRBD1 as D (6 bases). The V gene lost 7 bases and the J gene lost 7 bases, with 31 bases spanning the gap. CDR1 SQVTM and CDR2 ANQGSEA come from the germline V gene. The CDR3 totals 17 residues. The CDR3 nucleotides are TGCAGCGCCGAAATCCCCCTAAGGGGACACGGCTTTGGTGGCTACACCTTC. Protein product: CSAEIPLRGHGFGGYTF.

This clone was detected ten times or more. The chain uses TRBV6-2 or TRBV6-3 and TRBJ2-3; D unresolved. Trimming pared 5 bases from V and 10 bases from J, leaving 16 bases between. Germline V CDR1 and CDR2: MNHEY, SVGEGT. The CDR3 spans 13 residues. The CDR3 loop reads CASSRNSNLSQYF. The CDR3 DNA reads as TGTGCCAGCAGTCGGAACTCCAACTTGTCGCAGTATTTT.

This clone was seen many times. CDR3 in DNA: TGTGCCAGCAGGCAGGACAGGGGTCACCACGAGCAGTACTTC. Translated: CASRQDRGHHEQYF. The chain carries TRBV2 and TRBJ2-7; 9 bases are shared with TRBD1. CDR1 is SNHLY and CDR2 is FYNNEI in the germline V gene. This CDR3 has 14 residues. V lost 6 bases, J lost 5 bases, and 8 bases stayed unmatched.

The chain joins TRBV11-2 to TRBJ2-5; TRBD2 aligns across 8 bases. CDR1 and CDR2 from the germline V gene are SGHAT and FQNNGV. The CDR3 length is 17 residues. V lost 0 bases and J lost 4; bases outside the gene matches: 10. In DNA, the CDR3 is TGTGCCAGCAGCTTAGATAGCGGGGTGGCCCCTGGAGAGACCCAGTACTTC. Its translation is CASSLDSGVAPGETQYF. The full variable domain, its missing parts supplied by reference TRBV11-2 and TRBJ2-5, is EAGVAQSPRYKIIEKRQSVAFWCNPISGHATLYWYQQILGQGPKLLIQFQNNGVVDDSQLPKDRFSAERLKGVDSTLKIQPAKLEDSAVYLCASSLDSGVAPGETQYFGPGTRLLVL.

At least ten counts were recorded for this clone. This chain connects TRBV7-8 to TRBJ2-7; no clear D. Between the trimmed V and J ends, which lost 0 bases and 3 bases, there was a span of 9 bases. This CDR3 contains 14 residues. Per the germline V gene, CDR1 is SGHVS and CDR2 is FQNEAQ. CDR3 coding DNA: TGTGCCAGCAGCTTAGCCGGCACCCGCTACGAGCAGTACTTC. This encodes CASSLAGTRYEQYF.

This clone was found many times. This chain joins TRBV11-2 and TRBJ1-3; D might be TRBD1 (6 bases). Germline values: CDR1 SGHAT, CDR2 FQNNGV. The V end was cut by 6 bases, the J end by 1 base, with 13 bases between. The CDR3 covers 15 residues. CDR3 sequence: CASSLDSFSGNTIYF. CDR3 in DNA: TGTGCCAGCAGTTTGGACAGTTTTTCTGGAAACACCATATATTTT.

The chain employs TRBV6-5 and TRBJ1-2; D uncertain. CDR3 length equals 15 residues. Germline V lookup: CDR1 MNHEY, CDR2 SVGAGI. Trimming removed 1 base from V and 6 bases from J, with 15 bases in between. The CDR3 DNA reads as TGTGCCAGCAGTTACTTTGCCGAGGGCGGAGATGGCTACACCTTC. Protein sequence: CASSYFAEGGDGYTF.

This clone was counted at least ten times. This chain uses TRBV4-1 with TRBJ1-5, with D uncertain. The CDR3 consists of 16 residues. V was pared by 0 bases and J by 0 bases, with 9 bases between. Germline V gives CDR1 MGHRA, CDR2 YSYEKL. The CDR3 region is CASSQERLDSNQPQHF. The CDR3 nucleotides read TGCGCCAGCAGCCAAGAGCGACTGGATAGCAATCAGCCCCAGCATTTT.

The table lists this clone with a few counts. The rearrangement joins TRBV27 to TRBJ1-5; unclear D gene. Germline V gene sequence: CDR1 MNHEY, CDR2 SMNVEV (reference sequence). The CDR3 length is 15 residues. V shed 6 bases and J shed 2 bases, with 14 bases lying between them. The CDR3 DNA sequence: TGTGCCAGCAGCGCCGGGGAAGTGGGCAATCAGCCCCAGCATTTT. This codes for CASSAGEVGNQPQHF.

This clone was picked up many times. The chain couples TRBV5-1 to TRBJ2-1; no clear D. This CDR3 region has 13 residues. Per germline, CDR1 SGHRS and CDR2 YFSETQ. Trimming removed 4 bases from V and 4 bases from J, with 9 bases in between. The CDR3 coding sequence is TGCGCCAGCAGCCCGACCCCATACAATGAGCAGTTCTTC. This encodes CASSPTPYNEQFF.

In this sample, this clone turned up a few times. The chain uses TRBV3-1 and TRBJ2-3; D possibly corresponds to TRBD2 (5 bases). The CDR3 has 15 amino acids. CDR1 and CDR2 from the germline V gene are LGHDT and YNNKEL (reference sequence). With 0 bases removed from V and 8 bases from J, the gap between germline ends came to 15 bases. CDR3 in DNA: TGTGCCAGCAGCCAAGAGCGGCTAGCAATCGGTACGCAGTATTTT. The encoded protein is CASSQERLAIGTQYF.

In its sample, this clone was seen many times. The V call is TRBV15, the J call TRBJ2-1; tentatively, D is TRBD1 (6 bases). CDR3 size: 15 residues. Looked up from germline, CDR1 is LNHNV and CDR2 is YYDKDF (reference sequence). V lost 4 bases to trimming and J lost 1 base, with 11 bases between them. The CDR3 reads CATSTRTGSYNEQFF. As DNA, the CDR3 is TGTGCCACCAGCACCCGAACAGGGTCCTACAATGAGCAGTTCTTC.

This clone was counted at least ten times. A much larger clone lies a single base off, so this may be a read error. This sample also contains other DNA sequences that code for the same CDR3. The genes are TRBV19 and TRBJ1-5, with unresolved D. Germline V gene lookup returns CDR1 LNHDA and CDR2 SQIVND (reference sequence). The CDR3 is made up of 15 amino acids. The CDR3 DNA is TGTGCCAGTAAGTCCCTAAACCTCCGCAACCAGCCCCAGCATTTT. Its protein is CASKSLNLRNQPQHF.

This clone was seen repeatedly, ten times or more. The chain employs TRBV20-1 and TRBJ2-3, with TRBD1 as a possible D gene (7 bases). Between the trimmed V and J ends, which lost 3 bases and 4 bases, there was a span of 17 bases. Germline lookup yields CDR1 DFQATT and CDR2 SNEGSKA (reference sequence). The CDR3 loop spans 15 amino acids. The CDR3, as DNA: TGCAGTGCTAGGATAGGAGGGGGCTTTTCAGATACGCAGTATTTT. It specifies CSARIGGGFSDTQYF.